What follows are 31 T cell receptor beta chains derived from one specimen sequenced in a study of Ad26.COV2.S vaccination and SARS-CoV-2 variants. The table came from immunoSEQ multiplex PCR; TCRdb's copy has only in-frame clones and leaves some out. The sample contains 400,000 to 500,000 clones, 85% to 90% of which appear only once. Treatment: some 19 received Ad26.COV2.S at low or high dose, single or two shots; about 5 received placebo; per-sample allocation not given. Sampling was performed 63 days after the first vaccine or placebo injection. The sample here was peripheral blood, taken in a trial of Ad26.COV2.S vaccine versus placebo. These receptors all stem from a person between 18 and 65 years old who received the Ad26.COV2.S COVID-19 vaccine or a placebo.

CDR3 DNA sequence: TGTGCCAGCAGCCGCTTAGCGGGGGTAGAAGAGACCCAGTACTTC. It specifies CASSRLAGVEETQYF. The V gene is TRBV7-9, the J gene TRBJ2-5, with TRBD2 matching over 9 bases. With V trimmed by 5 bases and J by 3 bases, 7 bases remained unmatched. This CDR3 comprises 15 residues. Germline V CDR1 and CDR2: SEHNR, FQNEAQ (reference sequence).

The J gene is TRBJ1-1, the V gene TRBV2; D not certain. Germline values: CDR1 SNHLY, CDR2 FYNNEI. V was trimmed by 8 bases and J by 6 bases, leaving 10 bases between them. The CDR3 runs 11 residues. CDR3 DNA sequence: TGTGCCAGCTTAACGTATTCTGAAGCTTTCTTT. Its translation is CASLTYSEAFF.

The chain joins TRBV7-9 to TRBJ2-1; D unresolved. CDR3 length: 14 amino acids. Germline values: CDR1 SEHNR, CDR2 FQNEAQ (reference sequence). V lost 3 bases, J lost 3 bases, and 9 bases lay in between. CDR3 bases: TGTGCCAGCAGCTTGTCAGGTTTCTACAATGAGCAGTTCTTC. This encodes CASSLSGFYNEQFF.

The chain couples TRBV4-2 to TRBJ1-2; no definite D call. Germline V gives CDR1 LGHNA, CDR2 YNFKEQ. This CDR3 region has 14 residues. The germline V and J ends were trimmed by 5 bases and 4 bases, with 14 bases remaining between them. The CDR3 sequence: CASSSQSLGYGYTF. Written as DNA, the CDR3 is TGTGCCAGCAGCTCACAGAGTCTAGGCTATGGCTACACCTTC.

This clone is a singleton in its sample. The chain has TRBV27 and TRBJ1-5; 7 nucleotides align to TRBD1. The germline V gene has CDR1 MNHEY and CDR2 SMNVEV (reference sequence). CDR3 length: 16 amino acids. V gave up 5 bases and J gave up 4 bases; unmatched junction bases: 11. CDR3 sequence reads: CASSPFPRQGNQPQHF. Here the CDR3 DNA reads TGTGCCAGCAGTCCCTTCCCTCGACAGGGAAATCAGCCCCAGCATTTT.

V and J are TRBV19 and TRBJ1-5; TRBD1 matches at 7 bases. The length of the CDR3 is 16 residues. V shed 10 bases and J 1 base; nucleotides not matched to a gene: 13. Per the germline V gene, CDR1 is LNHDA and CDR2 is SQIVND (reference sequence). The CDR3 reads CATTDRSTASNQPQHF. The CDR3 DNA follows: TGTGCCACCACGGACAGGTCGACAGCAAGCAATCAGCCCCAGCATTTT.

V is TRBV10-3 and J is TRBJ2-1; 15 nucleotides match TRBD2. Germline CDR1 reads ENHRY; CDR2 reads SYGVKD. The CDR3 contains 18 residues. The junction had 7 bases not matched to a gene; V was cut back by 2 bases and J by 5 bases. As DNA, the CDR3 is TGTGCCATCAGTGAGGCCCCGGGACTAGCGGGGGGTCACAATGAGCAGTTCTTC. This codes for CAISEAPGLAGGHNEQFF.

This clone was seen only a few times. The CDR3 reads CASSPGQSNQPQHF. The CDR3 DNA reads TGCGCCAGCAGCCCAGGACAGAGCAATCAGCCCCAGCATTTT. This rearrangement joins TRBV5-1 to TRBJ1-5, with D possibly being TRBD1 (6 bases). V shed 4 bases and J shed 1 base, with 9 bases lying between them. CDR3 length: 14 amino acids. The germline V gene has CDR1 SGHRS and CDR2 YFSETQ.

The chain couples TRBV5-5 to TRBJ1-6; possibly TRBD1 for D (5 bases). The CDR3 length is 15 residues. Looked up from germline, CDR1 is SGHKS and CDR2 is YYEKEE (reference sequence). V was clipped by 0 bases and J by 9 bases, with 13 bases between them. The DNA of the CDR3 is TGTGCCAGCAGCTTGGCCCCAGGGTACGGTTCACCCCTCCACTTT. It is translated as CASSLAPGYGSPLHF.

Turning to this clone: This may stem from a read error, because a much larger clone lies one nucleotide away. This chain uses TRBV19 with TRBJ2-7; 10 bases map to TRBD1. The CDR3 runs to 15 residues. The germline V gene has CDR1 LNHDA and CDR2 SQIVND (reference sequence). J was trimmed by 2 bases and V by 3 bases; bases with no gene match: 4. CDR3 in amino acids: CASSISGTGAYEQYF. The CDR3 DNA follows: TGTGCCAGTAGTATTTCCGGGACAGGGGCCTACGAGCAGTACTTC.

The V gene is TRBV7-3, the J gene TRBJ2-1; TRBD2 matches 8 bases. Germline loops: CDR1 SGHTA, CDR2 FQGTGA. The trim removed 1 base at V and 8 bases at J, leaving 16 bases unmatched. CDR3 length: 18 residues. The DNA of the CDR3 is TGTGCCAGCAGCTTAAGCGGGGGAGGGAGCGGGAGCCGCTATGAGCAGTTCTTC. Translation gives CASSLSGGGSGSRYEQFF.

The V and J genes are TRBV6-2 or TRBV6-3 and TRBJ2-2; TRBD1 aligns across 7 bases. Germline CDR1 and CDR2: MNHEY and SVGEGT. This CDR3 contains 15 residues. The V and J ends lost 6 bases and 4 bases, in that order; junction bases with no gene match: 8. The CDR3 here is CASSRGQWGTGELFF. The CDR3 DNA follows: TGTGCCAGCAGCCGGGGACAGTGGGGCACCGGGGAGCTGTTTTTT.

The chain combines TRBV4-2 with TRBJ2-1; 8 positions match TRBD2. V lost 0 bases to trimming and J lost 9 bases; unmatched junction nucleotides: 7. Per germline, CDR1 LGHNA and CDR2 YNFKEQ. The CDR3 has 15 amino acids. CDR3 protein: CASSQEGGLVSEQFF. As DNA, the CDR3 is TGTGCCAGCAGCCAAGAGGGGGGACTAGTGAGTGAGCAGTTCTTC.

The genes are TRBV19 and TRBJ1-2, with a tentative D call TRBD1 (6 bases). Germline assignment: CDR1 LNHDA and CDR2 SQIVND (reference sequence). This CDR3 comprises 15 residues. The ends were cut back, 6 bases at V and 8 bases at J, with 22 bases in the middle. CDR3 bases: TGTGCCAGTAGACCCCCGACAGGCGGGGGAATCGGCTACACCTTC. Translating gives CASRPPTGGGIGYTF. Drawing the rest from reference TRBV19 and TRBJ1-2, the complete variable domain is DGGITQSPKYLFRKEGQNVTLSCEQNLNHDAMYWYRQDPGQGLRLIYYSQIVNDFQKGDIAEGYSVSREKKESFPLTVTSAQKNPTAFYLCASRPPTGGGIGYTFGSGTRLTVV.

The chain joins TRBV2 to TRBJ1-5; D gene uncertain. Trimming stripped 7 bases from V and 3 bases from J, with 13 bases between. Per germline, CDR1 SNHLY and CDR2 FYNNEI. The CDR3 extends over 14 amino acids. The CDR3 protein is CASKDGFVNQPQHF. CDR3 nucleotide sequence: TGTGCCAGCAAGGACGGATTTGTCAATCAGCCCCAGCATTTT.

The chain recombines TRBV5-6 with TRBJ2-5, with D perhaps assigned TRBD1 or TRBD2 (7 bases each). The V gene lost 3 bases and the J gene lost 5 bases, with 14 bases spanning the gap. The CDR3 is 14 residues long. The germline V gene encodes CDR1 SGHDT and CDR2 YYEEEE. CDR3 protein: CASSWDSGKETQYF. DNA for the CDR3: TGTGCCAGCAGCTGGGACAGCGGGAAGGAGACCCAGTACTTC.

V usage is TRBV7-6 and J usage is TRBJ2-3, with no clear D. V was cut by 0 bases and J by 3 bases, with 10 bases left in between. Looked up from germline, CDR1 is SGHVS and CDR2 is FNYEAQ. This CDR3 spans 15 amino acids. CDR3 nucleotides: TGTGCCAGCAGCTTAGCTTCGGACGGAACAGATACGCAGTATTTT. This encodes CASSLASDGTDTQYF.

The gene calls are TRBV2 and TRBJ2-7; a possible D gene is TRBD2 (5 bases). Trimming took 3 bases from V and 6 from J, leaving 18 bases between them. Germline-derived CDR1 and CDR2 are SNHLY and FYNNEI. CDR3 size: 15 residues. CDR3 region: CASSEDLAASGEQYV. In nucleotides, the CDR3 is TGTGCCAGCAGTGAGGACTTGGCAGCGAGCGGCGAGCAGTACGTC.

In its sample, this clone was seen once. V gene TRBV12-3 or TRBV12-4 combines with J gene TRBJ1-1; D is undetermined. Trimming shortened V by 3 bases and J by 3 bases, and 8 bases separated the two germline ends. This CDR3 has 13 residues. CDR3 DNA: TGTGCCAGCAGTTTCAAGAGGGACACTGAAGCTTTCTTT. This encodes CASSFKRDTEAFF.

The chain is built from TRBV5-1 and TRBJ2-2; 9 nucleotides match TRBD1. The CDR3 extends over 15 amino acids. V shed 7 bases and J 5 bases; nucleotides not matched to a gene: 9. Germline-derived CDR1 and CDR2 are SGHRS and YFSETQ. The CDR3 DNA sequence: TGCGCCAGCCATGGGGGGACAGGGAAGACCGGGGAGCTGTTTTTT. The encoded protein is CASHGGTGKTGELFF. Drawing the rest from reference TRBV5-1 and TRBJ2-2, the complete variable domain is KAGVTQTPRYLIKTRGQQVTLSCSPISGHRSVSWYQQTPGQGLQFLFEYFSETQRNKGNFPGRFSGRQFSNSRSEMNVSTLELGDSALYLCASHGGTGKTGELFFGEGSRLTVL.

This chain links TRBV5-6 with TRBJ2-5; D gene unclear. The CDR3 is made up of 12 amino acids. V was shortened by 2 bases and J by 5 bases, with 7 bases between the two germline ends. CDR1 is SGHDT, CDR2 YYEEEE, per germline. CDR3 residues: CASSFGQETQYF. The CDR3 DNA follows: TGTGCCAGCAGCTTCGGCCAGGAGACCCAGTACTTC.

The V gene is TRBV7-9, the J gene TRBJ1-1, with D tentatively TRBD1 (5 bases). Trimming removed 4 bases at V and 4 bases at J, with 16 bases between. CDR1 is SEHNR, CDR2 FQNEAQ, per germline (reference sequence). The CDR3 length is 15 residues. The CDR3 sequence: CASSSQAGSGTEAFF. Written as DNA, the CDR3 is TGTGCCAGCAGCTCCCAGGCAGGGTCGGGCACTGAAGCTTTCTTT.

This sequence joins TRBV21-1 and TRBJ1-4; no DNA check was done on the table's D call, TRBD1. TRBV21-1 is flagged as a pseudogene. There are 15 residues in the CDR3. The CDR3: CASSKADREAAKLFF. The CDR3 DNA follows: TGTGCCAGCAGCAAAGCGGACAGGGAAGCTGCAAAACTGTTTTTT.

This chain uses TRBV28 with TRBJ2-7; 10 positions match TRBD1. V lost 4 bases to trimming and J lost 7 bases; unmatched junction nucleotides: 7. The germline V gene encodes CDR1 MDHEN and CDR2 SYDVKM. This CDR3 is built from 14 residues. The CDR3 DNA is TGTGCCAGCAGTTCTCCGGGACAGGGGTGGGAGCAGTACGTC. Translating gives CASSSPGQGWEQYV.

This chain connects TRBV7-8 to TRBJ2-5, with 7 bases that match TRBD1. The CDR3 sequence is 15 residues long. The V and J ends lost 4 bases and 0 bases, in that order; junction bases with no gene match: 5. Germline assignment: CDR1 SGHVS and CDR2 FQNEAQ. CDR3 bases: TGTGCCAGCAGCTCGACAGGGTTTTACCAAGAGACCCAGTACTTC. It encodes CASSSTGFYQETQYF.

The chain links TRBV10-3 to TRBJ2-2; TRBD1 aligns across 8 bases. The CDR3 has 15 amino acids. Germline V gene sequence: CDR1 ENHRY, CDR2 SYGVKD. V was pared by 10 bases and J by 4 bases, with 11 bases of the junction left unmatched. The CDR3 region is CANSEGQGFTGELFF. The CDR3 DNA sequence: TGTGCCAACAGCGAAGGACAGGGCTTCACCGGGGAGCTGTTTTTT.

This chain connects TRBV11-2 to TRBJ1-5; 7 bases align to TRBD1. Germline V gene lookup returns CDR1 SGHAT and CDR2 FQNNGV. The CDR3 totals 17 residues. V gave up 7 bases and J gave up 3 bases; unmatched junction bases: 15. CDR3 amino acids: CASTRTGQPVDNQPQHF. The CDR3 nucleotides read TGTGCCAGCACACGCACGGGACAGCCCGTAGACAATCAGCCCCAGCATTTT. Full variable domain (missing parts from reference TRBV11-2 and TRBJ1-5): EAGVAQSPRYKIIEKRQSVAFWCNPISGHATLYWYQQILGQGPKLLIQFQNNGVVDDSQLPKDRFSAERLKGVDSTLKIQPAKLEDSAVYLCASTRTGQPVDNQPQHFGDGTRLSIL.

This sequence joins TRBV4-1 and TRBJ2-3; D is perhaps TRBD1 or TRBD2 (5 bases each). The germline gives CDR1 MGHRA, CDR2 YSYEKL. CDR3 length equals 15 residues. Trimming left V 3 bases short and J 6 bases short, with 16 bases between. Here the CDR3 reads CASSQRGPLPDTQYF. The DNA for the CDR3 is TGCGCCAGCAGCCAGAGGGGACCACTACCCGATACGCAGTATTTT.

The chain employs TRBV27 and TRBJ1-6; D not certain. Trimming pared 3 bases from V and 6 bases from J, leaving 15 bases between. The CDR3 is made up of 16 amino acids. The V gene's germline CDR1 is MNHEY and CDR2 SMNVEV (reference sequence). The CDR3 spells CASSLLRGVSNSPLHF. The CDR3 DNA reads TGTGCCAGCAGTTTGCTTCGGGGAGTGAGTAATTCACCCCTCCACTTT.

The J gene is TRBJ1-3, the V gene TRBV6-5; a possible D gene is TRBD1 (6 bases). The V end lost 10 bases, the J end lost 0 bases, and 13 bases lay between the germline ends. The V gene's germline CDR1 is MNHEY and CDR2 SVGAGI. This CDR3 has 14 amino acids. The CDR3 nucleotides read TGTGCCACCGGAGAGGGGGGCTCTGGAAACACCATATATTTT. Translation: CATGEGGSGNTIYF.

The rearrangement uses TRBV9 and TRBJ2-5, with 9 bases identical to TRBD1. The CDR3 is 17 amino acids. Germline loops: CDR1 SGDLS, CDR2 YYNGEE. Losses at the gene ends were 3 bases for V and 4 bases for J; bases not matched to a gene: 13. The CDR3 loop reads CASSASRDRVFGETQYF. CDR3 nucleotide sequence: TGTGCCAGCAGCGCCTCTAGGGACAGGGTATTTGGAGAGACCCAGTACTTC.